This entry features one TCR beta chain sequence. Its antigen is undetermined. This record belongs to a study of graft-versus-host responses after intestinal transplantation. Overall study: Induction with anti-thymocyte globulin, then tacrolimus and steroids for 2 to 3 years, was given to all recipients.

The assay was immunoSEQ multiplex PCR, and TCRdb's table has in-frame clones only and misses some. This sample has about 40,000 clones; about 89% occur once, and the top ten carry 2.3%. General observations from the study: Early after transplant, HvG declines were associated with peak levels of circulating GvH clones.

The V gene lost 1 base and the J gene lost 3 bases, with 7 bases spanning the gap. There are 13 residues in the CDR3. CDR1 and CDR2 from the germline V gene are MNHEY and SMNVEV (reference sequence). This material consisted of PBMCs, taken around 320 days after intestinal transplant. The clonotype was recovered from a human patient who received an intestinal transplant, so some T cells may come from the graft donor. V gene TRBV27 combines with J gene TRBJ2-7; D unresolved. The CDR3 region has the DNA TGTGCCAGCAGTTTATGGTCCGGCTACGAGCAGTACTTC. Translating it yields CASSLWSGYEQYF.